Following are 14 T cell receptor beta chains from one sample sequenced in a study of T-cell memory formation after mild COVID-19. MiXCR was run by TCRdb on the 5' RACE reads, yielding one entry per CDR3 protein. The table lists around 200,000 distinct CDR3 sequences, around a sixth of them singletons, with roughly 4% in the top ten. The specimen was PBMCs or a T cell subset sorted from them (not recorded which). All receptors come from a man in his late teens or twenties who had mild COVID-19 (a few samples of this study predate the infection). Cell type and time point are not known.

The genes are TRBV12-3 or TRBV12-4 and TRBJ2-3; D is perhaps TRBD1 or TRBD2 (5 bases each). The CDR3 extends over 14 amino acids. The V end was cut by 3 bases, the J end by 4 bases, with 11 bases between. The CDR3 DNA sequence: TGTGCCAGCAGTTTCGGGGACCCCGCAGATACGCAGTATTTT. It encodes CASSFGDPADTQYF.

The genes are TRBV5-1 and TRBJ2-3; perhaps D is TRBD1 or TRBD2 (5 bases each). CDR3 length equals 13 residues. CDR1 and CDR2 from the germline V gene are SGHRS and YFSETQ. The V end was cut by 6 bases, the J end by 2 bases, with 10 bases between. CDR3 sequence: CASTGGSTDTQYF. CDR3 sequence (DNA): TGCGCCAGCACTGGGGGATCCACAGATACGCAGTATTTT. Together with reference TRBV5-1 and TRBJ2-3, the CDR3 gives the full variable domain: KAGVTQTPRYLIKTRGQQVTLSCSPISGHRSVSWYQQTPGQGLQFLFEYFSETQRNKGNFPGRFSGRQFSNSRSEMNVSTLELGDSALYLCASTGGSTDTQYFGPGTRLTVL.

The chain couples TRBV4-2 to TRBJ1-1; unclear D gene. The length of the CDR3 is 12 residues. Germline assignment: CDR1 LGHNA and CDR2 YNFKEQ. The V and J ends lost 3 bases and 5 bases respectively, with 7 bases between them. The CDR3 nucleotides read TGTGCCAGCAGCCAGTGGGAGACTGAAGCTTTCTTT. Encoded protein: CASSQWETEAFF.

In this sample, this clonotype turned up a few times. The J gene is TRBJ2-7, the V gene TRBV9; 8 nucleotides line up with TRBD1. The V gene's germline CDR1 is SGDLS and CDR2 YYNGEE. The V segment lost 6 bases and the J segment 7 bases; nucleotides outside the gene matches: 9. The CDR3 consists of 13 residues. The CDR3 DNA sequence: TGTGCCAGCACACGGACAGGGTTAGGAGAGCAGTACTTC. It translates to CASTRTGLGEQYF.

This clonotype was seen only a few times. The chain employs TRBV7-2 and TRBJ2-5; tentatively, D is TRBD2 (6 bases). The V end was cut by 4 bases, the J end by 1 base, with 10 bases between. The length of the CDR3 is 14 residues. Germline CDR1 SGHTA, CDR2 FQGNSA. DNA of the CDR3: TGTGCCAGCAGCTCTCGGGGGATCCAAGAGACCCAGTACTTC. Protein: CASSSRGIQETQYF.

The rearrangement uses TRBV29-1 and TRBJ1-1; TRBD1 matches 8 bases. Germline lookup yields CDR1 SQVTM and CDR2 ANQGSEA. After removal of 5 bases from V and 11 bases from J, the junction contained 7 bases not matched to a gene. This CDR3 has 11 amino acids. CDR3 coding DNA: TGCAGCGTTCGACAGGGGCGAGAGGCTTTCTTT. It is translated as CSVRQGREAFF.

The chain's CDR3 is CASSQTGKRSYNEQFF. The CDR3 DNA follows: TGTGCCAGCAGCCAAACCGGGAAACGAAGCTACAATGAGCAGTTCTTC. The chain joins TRBV5-5 to TRBJ2-1; tentatively, D is TRBD2 (5 bases). The CDR3 has 16 residues. Germline values: CDR1 SGHKS, CDR2 YYEKEE (reference sequence). Trimming removed 4 bases from V and 3 bases from J, with 17 bases in between.

The rearrangement uses TRBV20-1 and TRBJ2-7, with D perhaps matching TRBD1 (6 bases). Trimming pared 0 bases from V and 13 bases from J, leaving 13 bases between. Germline CDR1 DFQATT, CDR2 SNEGSKA (reference sequence). The length of the CDR3 is 11 residues. CDR3 coding DNA: TGCAGTGCTAGAGATTATCAGGGGATATACTTC. Translated, it gives CSARDYQGIYF.

This clonotype has a handful of counts. The CDR3 sequence: CASSRTGETQYF. The DNA of the CDR3 is TGTGCCAGTAGTAGAACAGGAGAGACCCAGTACTTC. V gene TRBV19 combines with J gene TRBJ2-5; TRBD1 might be the D (5 bases). This CDR3 region has 12 residues. The germline CDR1 and CDR2 sequences are LNHDA and SQIVND (reference sequence). V was pared by 4 bases and J by 4 bases, with 7 bases between. Supplemented by reference TRBV19 and TRBJ2-5, the full variable domain reads DGGITQSPKYLFRKEGQNVTLSCEQNLNHDAMYWYRQDPGQGLRLIYYSQIVNDFQKGDIAEGYSVSREKKESFPLTVTSAQKNPTAFYLCASSRTGETQYFGPGTRLLVL.

The chain is built from TRBV18 and TRBJ2-5, with D uncertain. The germline V gene has CDR1 KGHSH and CDR2 LQKENI. CDR3 length equals 14 residues. Trimming removed 0 bases at V and 2 bases at J, with 7 bases between. The CDR3 here is CASSPPGQQETQYF. The CDR3 DNA sequence: TGTGCCAGCTCACCACCTGGGCAGCAAGAGACCCAGTACTTC.

This clonotype has a handful of counts. The chain employs TRBV5-6 and TRBJ2-3, with D tentatively TRBD1 (7 bases). The CDR3 totals 15 residues. Trimming left V 6 bases short and J 4 bases short, with 18 bases between. Germline V gene sequence: CDR1 SGHDT, CDR2 YYEEEE. This CDR3 is CASTIGGGAADTQYF. The CDR3 coding sequence is TGTGCCAGCACCATAGGGGGCGGGGCCGCAGATACGCAGTATTTT.

Ten or more counts support this clonotype. The genes are TRBV5-1 and TRBJ1-1; D may be TRBD1 (5 bases). Germline values: CDR1 SGHRS, CDR2 YFSETQ. The CDR3 sequence is 14 residues long. V was pared by 4 bases and J by 1 base, with 11 bases between. The CDR3 sequence: CASSLLQGNTEAFF. CDR3 in DNA: TGCGCCAGCAGCCTCTTGCAGGGGAACACTGAAGCTTTCTTT.

In this sample, this clonotype turned up once. The rearrangement uses TRBV6-2 or TRBV6-3 and TRBJ2-2; 7 nucleotides agree with TRBD1. The CDR3 is 17 residues long. J lost 7 bases, V lost 6 bases, and 17 bases had no gene match. CDR1 is MNHEY, CDR2 SVGEGT, per germline. The CDR3: CASSLEGARRTYGELFF. Here the CDR3 DNA reads TGTGCCAGCAGCCTCGAGGGGGCCAGACGAACATACGGGGAGCTGTTTTTT.

This clonotype occurred a few times. The chain is built from TRBV7-9 and TRBJ1-4; 9 bases align to TRBD1. V was pared by 5 bases and J by 5 bases, with 6 bases of the junction left unmatched. Germline values: CDR1 SEHNR, CDR2 FQNEAQ (reference sequence). The CDR3 loop spans 15 amino acids. The CDR3 DNA is TGTGCCAGCAGCCCCACCGGGACAGGGAATGAAAAACTGTTTTTT. It encodes CASSPTGTGNEKLFF.